This T cell receptor beta chain was sequenced during a study of T cells in Graves' hyperthyroidism and ophthalmopathy. Study information: The initial diagnosis was the point when peripheral blood was collected, ahead of any treatment. Study-wide points: Among clonotypes expanded in thyroid above 0.001, most were also found in blood.

Patients aged 18 to 65 had newly diagnosed hyperthyroidism of under 2 months' duration. V was pared by 6 bases and J by 0 bases, with 18 bases between. Germline V lookup: CDR1 MNHEY, CDR2 SVGEGT. The CDR3 runs 18 residues. This clonotype was picked up many times. Its antigen is not identified. RNA transcripts gave rise to amplified TCR beta CDR3 regions. With the HTBI primer set, the TCR CDR3 went through a first round of RT-PCR. TCRdb used MiXCR to reprocess the multiplex PCR reads, holding one entry per CDR3 protein. This sample has 540,000 or so distinct CDR3 sequences, with approximately 15% found just once.

Material: blood. This chain uses TRBV6-2 or TRBV6-3 with TRBJ2-6, with D unclear. The clonotype comes from a woman aged 25 to 39 with Graves' hyperthyroidism. CDR3 coding DNA: TGTGCCAGCAGGGAACCTCGTCCGTCCCGCTCTGGGGCCAACGTCCTGACTTTC. Residues: CASREPRPSRSGANVLTF.